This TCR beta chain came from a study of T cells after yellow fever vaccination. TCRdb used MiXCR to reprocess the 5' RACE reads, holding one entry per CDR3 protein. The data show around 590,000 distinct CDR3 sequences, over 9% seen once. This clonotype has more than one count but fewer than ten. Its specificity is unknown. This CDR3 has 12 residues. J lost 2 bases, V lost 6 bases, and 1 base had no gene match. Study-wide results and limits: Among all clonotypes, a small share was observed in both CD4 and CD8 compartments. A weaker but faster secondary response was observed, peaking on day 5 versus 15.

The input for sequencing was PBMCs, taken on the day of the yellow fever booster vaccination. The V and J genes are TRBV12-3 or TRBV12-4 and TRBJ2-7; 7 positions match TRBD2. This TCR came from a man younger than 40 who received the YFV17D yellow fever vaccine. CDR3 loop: CASRGGPYEQYF. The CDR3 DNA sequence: TGTGCCAGCAGGGGAGGGCCCTACGAGCAGTACTTC.